This T cell receptor (beta chain) comes out of a study of identical twins. Germline V gene sequence: CDR1 SGHVS, CDR2 FQNEAQ. Between the trimmed V and J ends, which lost 3 bases and 4 bases, there was a span of 7 bases. The CDR3 loop spans 13 amino acids. This clonotype was seen at least ten times. One entry per CDR3 protein results from TCRdb running MiXCR on the 5' RACE reads. The table includes 310,000 or so distinct CDR3 sequences, 9.5% detected once. The data were also submitted as part of a second study, on yellow fever vaccine responses in identical twins.

This rearrangement joins TRBV7-8 to TRBJ2-1; D is unresolved. This sequence was found in a woman between 18 and 29 years old in good health. Sequencing was carried out using CD8+ T cells sorted from blood. CDR3 in amino acids: CASSFELYNEQFF. In nucleotides, the CDR3 is TGTGCCAGCAGCTTCGAACTATACAATGAGCAGTTCTTC.